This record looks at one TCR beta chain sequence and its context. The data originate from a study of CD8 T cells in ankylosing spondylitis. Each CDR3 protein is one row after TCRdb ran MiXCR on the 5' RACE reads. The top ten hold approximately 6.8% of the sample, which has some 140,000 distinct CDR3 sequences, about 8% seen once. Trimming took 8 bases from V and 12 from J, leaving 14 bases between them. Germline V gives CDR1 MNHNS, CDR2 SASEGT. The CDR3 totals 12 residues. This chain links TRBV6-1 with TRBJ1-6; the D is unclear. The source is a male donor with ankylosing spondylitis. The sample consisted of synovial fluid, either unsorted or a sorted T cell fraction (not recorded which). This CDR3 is CASHLGPIPLHF. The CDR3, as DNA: TGTGCCAGCCATCTCGGACCGATACCCCTCCACTTT.